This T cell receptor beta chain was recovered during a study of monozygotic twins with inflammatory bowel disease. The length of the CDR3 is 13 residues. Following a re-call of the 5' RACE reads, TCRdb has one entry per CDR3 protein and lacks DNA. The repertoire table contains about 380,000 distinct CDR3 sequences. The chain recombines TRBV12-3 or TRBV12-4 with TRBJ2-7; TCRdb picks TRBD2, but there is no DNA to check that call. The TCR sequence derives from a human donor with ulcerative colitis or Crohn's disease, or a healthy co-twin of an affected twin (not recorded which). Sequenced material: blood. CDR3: CASSLWAGDEQYF.